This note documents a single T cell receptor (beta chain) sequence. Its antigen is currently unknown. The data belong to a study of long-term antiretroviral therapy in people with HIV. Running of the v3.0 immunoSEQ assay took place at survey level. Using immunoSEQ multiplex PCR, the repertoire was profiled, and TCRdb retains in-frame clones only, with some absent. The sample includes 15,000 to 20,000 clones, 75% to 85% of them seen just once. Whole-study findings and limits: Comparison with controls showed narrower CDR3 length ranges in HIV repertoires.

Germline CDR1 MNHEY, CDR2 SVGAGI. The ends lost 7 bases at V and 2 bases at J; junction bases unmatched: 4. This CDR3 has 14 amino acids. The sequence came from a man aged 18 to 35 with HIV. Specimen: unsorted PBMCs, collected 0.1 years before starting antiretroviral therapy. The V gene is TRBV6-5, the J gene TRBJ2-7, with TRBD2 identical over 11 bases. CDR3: CASKGTSGPYEQYF. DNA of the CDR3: TGTGCCAGCAAGGGGACTAGCGGACCCTACGAGCAGTACTTC.